The source of this T cell receptor (beta chain) is a study of T cells in Graves' hyperthyroidism and ophthalmopathy. Germline V gives CDR1 SGHDT, CDR2 YYEEEE. CDR3 length equals 19 residues. Trimming cost V 6 bases and J 0 bases; bases outside gene matches: 11. TCR beta CDR3 regions were amplified from RNA. A set of HTBI primers served as the primers for a first-round RT-PCR of the TCR CDR3. MiXCR was run by TCRdb on the multiplex PCR reads, yielding one entry per CDR3 protein. This table has roughly 600,000 distinct CDR3 sequences, more than 14% appearing once. Each ophthalmopathy patient scored at least 3 on the Clinical Activity Score and at least 4 on NOSPECS grade, with duration under 3 months.

This receptor was obtained from a woman between 45 and 65 years old with Graves' ophthalmopathy. Sequenced input: blood. J is TRBJ2-1 and V is TRBV5-6, with 14 bases matching TRBD2. CDR3 DNA: TGTGCCAGCATCATCTCGGGACTAGCGGGAGCACACTCCTACAATGAGCAGTTCTTC. It codes for CASIISGLAGAHSYNEQFF.